This T cell receptor beta chain stems from a study of T cell repertoires in cytomegalovirus infection. On the study more broadly: Shared public TCR beta signatures pointed to both CMV infection and a matching HLA type.

Using its own MiXCR run on the reads, TCRdb lists one record per CDR3 protein. This sample has almost 550,000 distinct CDR3 sequences, with approximately 15% found just once. Trimming removed 0 bases from V and 5 bases from J; junction bases left unmatched: 7. There are 16 residues in the CDR3. Germline loops: CDR1 SEHNR, CDR2 FQNEAQ (reference sequence). The table lists this clonotype with many counts. The antigen is unknown. Whole-study findings and limits: CMV carriers with the relevant HLA were identified by cumulative public TCR beta family frequency. HLA-C-restricted CMV clonotypes gave the most frequent clonotype in two of eight donors.

This sequence joins TRBV7-9 and TRBJ2-7, with 10 bases matching TRBD1. The sample consisted of CD8+ T cells from PBMCs. The sequence was obtained from a human donor in good health (CMV status not recorded). Some clones in this sample may be carry-over from other donors' samples. The CDR3 nucleotides are TGTGCCAGCAGCTTAGCCGTGACAGGGGGCGAGGACGAGCAGTACTTC. This translates into CASSLAVTGGEDEQYF.